The clone carrying this T cell receptor (beta chain) came up once. Its specificity is not known. Losses at the gene ends were 3 bases for V and 4 bases for J; bases not matched to a gene: 4. The germline V gene has CDR1 GTSNPN and CDR2 SVGIG (reference sequence). This CDR3 contains 13 residues. The data derive from a study of graft-versus-host responses after intestinal transplantation. Generated by immunoSEQ multiplex PCR, the TCRdb table keeps only in-frame clones and is missing some. This repertoire shows tens of thousands of clones, about 90% found once; its top ten account for roughly 0.62%. Sequencing was performed on unstimulated CD4+ T cells sorted from spleen or lymph node cells, taken before transplant. The chain employs TRBV30 and TRBJ2-3; 7 positions agree with TRBD2. This receptor was identified in a human donor who was the organ donor for an intestinal transplant. The CDR3 bases are TGTGCCTGGAGCATCGGGGGGTCAGATACGCAGTATTTT. It specifies CAWSIGGSDTQYF. Based on the CDR3 plus reference TRBV30 and TRBJ2-3, the full variable domain is SQTIHQWPATLVQPVGSPLSLECTVEGTSNPNLYWYRQAAGRGLQLLFYSVGIGQISSEVPQNLSASRPQDRQFILSSKKLLLSDSGFYLCAWSIGGSDTQYFGPGTRLTVL.